A single sample gave rise to the 16 T cell receptor beta chains below, sequenced in a study of T-cell memory formation after mild COVID-19. In TCRdb, the 5' RACE reads were re-called with MiXCR into one record per CDR3 protein. This table holds some 280,000 distinct CDR3 sequences, about 16% found once. The sequenced sample was PBMCs or a T cell subset sorted from them (not recorded which). These receptors all stem from a man between 18 and 35 years old who had mild COVID-19 (a few samples of this study predate the infection). Cell type and time point are not known.

This clonotype was counted between two and nine times. The rearrangement uses TRBV6-1 and TRBJ1-5, with 7 bases aligning to TRBD1. After removal of 8 bases from V and 2 bases from J, the junction contained 9 bases not matched to a gene. Germline values: CDR1 MNHNS, CDR2 SASEGT. The CDR3 totals 15 residues. The CDR3 nucleotides read TGTGCCAGCCACACAGGGGAAGCCGGCAATCAGCCCCAGCATTTT. This gives the protein CASHTGEAGNQPQHF.

The J gene is TRBJ1-2, the V gene TRBV7-2; D uncertain. The V gene lost 4 bases and the J gene lost 10 bases, with 13 bases spanning the gap. The CDR3 consists of 12 residues. The V gene's germline CDR1 is SGHTA and CDR2 FQGNSA. The CDR3, as DNA: TGTGCCAGCAGCTCCGGTACCGTCCACTACACCTTC. This translates into CASSSGTVHYTF.

This clonotype was observed a few times. CDR3 nucleotides: TGTGCCATCAGTGAAGGCAGCTTATCCTCCTACGAGCAGTACTTC. The encoded protein is CAISEGSLSSYEQYF. This chain uses TRBV10-3 with TRBJ2-7; D uncertain. Germline V gene sequence: CDR1 ENHRY, CDR2 SYGVKD. There are 15 residues in the CDR3. V was clipped by 3 bases and J by 0 bases, with 12 bases between them.

The CDR3 nucleotides are TGTGCCAGCAGTGGCGCAGGTAATTCACCCCTCCACTTT. Protein: CASSGAGNSPLHF. The J gene is TRBJ1-6, the V gene TRBV25-1; D remains unclear. The CDR3 covers 13 residues. Trimming took off 4 bases at V and 6 bases at J, with 7 bases between the two ends. CDR1 is MGHDK and CDR2 is SYGVNS in the germline V gene.

The rearrangement links TRBV6-2 or TRBV6-3 to TRBJ2-3; 11 bases align to TRBD2. V lost 5 bases to trimming and J lost 13 bases; unmatched junction nucleotides: 5. Germline-derived CDR1 and CDR2 are MNHEY and SVGEGT. The CDR3 has 12 amino acids. CDR3 loop: CASSQTSGDEYF. The CDR3 DNA reads TGTGCCAGCAGTCAGACTAGCGGGGACGAGTATTTT.

This clonotype was counted many times. This chain links TRBV28 with TRBJ2-7; unclear D gene. Germline lookup yields CDR1 MDHEN and CDR2 SYDVKM. This CDR3 contains 12 residues. The ends were cut back, 6 bases at V and 4 bases at J, with 10 bases in the middle. This CDR3 is CASSIGPYEQYV. The DNA of the CDR3 is TGTGCCAGCAGCATCGGACCTTACGAGCAGTACGTC.

The J gene is TRBJ2-3, the V gene TRBV5-1; D may be TRBD1 (6 bases). Per the germline V gene, CDR1 is SGHRS and CDR2 is YFSETQ. CDR3 size: 16 residues. V lost 5 bases and J lost 4, with 20 bases in between. The CDR3 region has the DNA TGCGCCAGCAGACGAACCCCCAGGGGAACGGCAGATACGCAGTATTTT. This encodes CASRRTPRGTADTQYF. Full variable domain (missing parts from reference TRBV5-1 and TRBJ2-3): KAGVTQTPRYLIKTRGQQVTLSCSPISGHRSVSWYQQTPGQGLQFLFEYFSETQRNKGNFPGRFSGRQFSNSRSEMNVSTLELGDSALYLCASRRTPRGTADTQYFGPGTRLTVL.

The chain combines TRBV5-1 with TRBJ1-1; D is unresolved. Germline V gene sequence: CDR1 SGHRS, CDR2 YFSETQ. Trimming removed 2 bases at V and 0 bases at J, with 8 bases between. The CDR3 loop spans 14 amino acids. CDR3 protein: CASSFEAMNTEAFF. The CDR3 DNA reads as TGCGCCAGCAGCTTCGAAGCTATGAACACTGAAGCTTTCTTT.

This chain uses TRBV7-9 with TRBJ2-5; D not certain. Germline V gene data show CDR1 as SEHNR and CDR2 as FQNEAQ (reference sequence). The CDR3 is made up of 18 amino acids. The V and J ends lost 2 bases and 1 base respectively, with 20 bases between them. CDR3 in DNA: TGTGCCAGCAGCTTACGGCTCTGGGGAAAGACGGTCCAAGAGACCCAGTACTTC. Its protein product is CASSLRLWGKTVQETQYF.

V is TRBV2 and J is TRBJ2-2, with D possibly TRBD1 on 5 matching bases. The germline V and J ends were trimmed by 6 bases and 4 bases, with 9 bases remaining between them. The CDR3 spans 13 residues. Germline loops: CDR1 SNHLY, CDR2 FYNNEI. The CDR3 DNA is TGTGCCAGCAGGACAGCCTTCACCGGGGAGCTGTTTTTT. It specifies CASRTAFTGELFF. The full variable domain, in which reference TRBV2 and TRBJ2-2 provide the parts outside the CDR3, is EPEVTQTPSHQVTQMGQEVILRCVPISNHLYFYWYRQILGQKVEFLVSFYNNEISEKSEIFDDQFSVERPDGSNFTLKIRSTKLEDSAMYFCASRTAFTGELFFGEGSRLTVL.

This chain uses TRBV6-2 or TRBV6-3 with TRBJ1-5, with D unclear. This CDR3 is built from 14 residues. The ends were cut back, 7 bases at V and 2 bases at J, with 12 bases in the middle. Germline V CDR1 and CDR2: MNHEY, SVGEGT. CDR3 loop: CASTKDLRNQPQHF. The CDR3 nucleotides read TGTGCCAGCACTAAGGACCTACGCAATCAGCCCCAGCATTTT.

This clonotype was detected only a few times. V is TRBV7-9 and J is TRBJ2-7; 10 positions agree with TRBD2. Looked up from germline, CDR1 is SEHNR and CDR2 is FQNEAQ (reference sequence). The CDR3 contains 15 residues. V gave up 6 bases and J gave up 3 bases; unmatched junction bases: 8. The CDR3 DNA reads as TGTGCCAGCAGTGACCGGACTAGCGGTTACTACGAGCAGTACGTC. Translating it yields CASSDRTSGYYEQYV.

This clonotype was found a few times. V gene TRBV20-1 combines with J gene TRBJ1-2, with 7 bases matching TRBD1. The V and J ends lost 6 bases and 8 bases, in that order; junction bases with no gene match: 9. The CDR3 loop spans 12 amino acids. The germline V gene encodes CDR1 DFQATT and CDR2 SNEGSKA (reference sequence). The CDR3 DNA follows: TGCAGTGCCGGAAAGGGGGCCTACGGCTACACCTTC. Translating gives CSAGKGAYGYTF.

In its sample, this clonotype was seen a few times. V and J are TRBV28 and TRBJ1-3, with D maybe TRBD1 (5 bases). Germline loops: CDR1 MDHEN, CDR2 SYDVKM. Trimming stripped 3 bases from V and 0 bases from J, with 27 bases between. The CDR3 runs to 21 residues. The CDR3 reads CASSFKRPGRFHGSSGNTIYF. Here the CDR3 DNA reads TGTGCCAGCAGTTTCAAACGTCCGGGACGGTTTCACGGTTCCTCTGGAAACACCATATATTTT.

CDR3 residues: CSARDEGQAGTDTQYF. In DNA, the CDR3 is TGCAGTGCTAGAGATGAAGGACAGGCGGGCACAGATACGCAGTATTTT. The gene calls are TRBV20-1 and TRBJ2-3, with TRBD1 matching over 7 bases. This CDR3 is built from 16 residues. Germline CDR1 is DFQATT and CDR2 is SNEGSKA (reference sequence). V lost 0 bases to trimming and J lost 1 base; unmatched junction nucleotides: 7.

This clonotype was counted only a few times. The gene calls are TRBV4-1 and TRBJ1-1; TRBD1 is a possible D gene (5 bases). Germline V gene sequence: CDR1 MGHRA, CDR2 YSYEKL. Trimming removed 3 bases from V and 1 base from J, with 15 bases in between. CDR3 length: 16 amino acids. DNA for the CDR3: TGCGCCAGCAGCCAGCTGGGGCGTATGGAGAACACTGAAGCTTTCTTT. Translated, it gives CASSQLGRMENTEAFF.